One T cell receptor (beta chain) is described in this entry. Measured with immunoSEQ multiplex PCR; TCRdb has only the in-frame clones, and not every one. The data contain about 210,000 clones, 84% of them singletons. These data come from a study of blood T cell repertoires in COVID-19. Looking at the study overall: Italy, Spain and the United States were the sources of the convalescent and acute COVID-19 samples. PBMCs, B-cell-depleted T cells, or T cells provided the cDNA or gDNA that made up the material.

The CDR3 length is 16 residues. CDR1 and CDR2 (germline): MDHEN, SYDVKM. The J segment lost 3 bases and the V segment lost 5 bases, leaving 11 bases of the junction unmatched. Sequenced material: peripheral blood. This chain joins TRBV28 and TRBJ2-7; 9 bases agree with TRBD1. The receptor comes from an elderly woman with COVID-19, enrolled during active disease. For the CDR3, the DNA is TGTGCCAGCAGTCCCACCGGACAGGGGAAGGACTACGAGCAGTACGTC. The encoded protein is CASSPTGQGKDYEQYV.